Listed below are T cell receptor beta chains from one sample, sequenced in a study of blood T cell repertoires in COVID-19. Method: immunoSEQ multiplex PCR; TCRdb's copy keeps in-frame clones and lacks some. Of about 270,000 clones in the sample, roughly 84% were seen once. Sequenced sample: peripheral blood. These receptors originate from a woman in her late teens or twenties with acute or convalescent COVID-19. Both conserved end residues are part of each CDR3. The D gene is left open where the match is weak. A clone size is listed for some rows: how often the clone was seen (once, few, many), or a class if it is expanded.

V: TRBV30
D: TRBD1
size: -
J: TRBJ2-7
CDR3: CAWSTGTYEQYF
DNA: TGTGCCTGGTCGACAGGGACCTACGAGCAGTACTTC

V: TRBV24-1
D: -
size: -
J: TRBJ2-1
CDR3: CATSDPGTPPYNEQFF
DNA: TGTGCCACCAGTGACCCTGGGACTCCACCTTACAATGAGCAGTTCTTC

V: TRBV5-4
D: TRBD2
size: -
J: TRBJ2-7
CDR3: CASSLAMGGSYEQYF
DNA: TGTGCCAGCAGCTTGGCCATGGGCGGGAGCTACGAGCAGTACTTC

V: TRBV27
D: -
size: -
J: TRBJ1-6
CDR3: CASSLGYPNNSPLHF
DNA: TGTGCCAGCAGTTTGGGCTACCCGAATAATTCACCCCTCCACTTT

V: TRBV6-5
D: TRBD1
size: -
J: TRBJ1-3
CDR3: CASSRGTASGNTIYF
DNA: TGTGCCAGCAGTAGAGGGACAGCCTCTGGAAACACCATATATTTT

V: TRBV7-8
D: TRBD1
size: -
J: TRBJ1-4
CDR3: CASSLRDRGPNEKLFF
DNA: TGTGCCAGCAGCTTAAGAGACAGGGGGCCGAATGAAAAACTGTTTTTT

V: TRBV19
D: TRBD1
size: -
J: TRBJ1-1
CDR3: CASSIVAGGVNTEAFF
DNA: TGTGCCAGTAGTATCGTCGCAGGGGGCGTGAACACTGAAGCTTTCTTT

V: TRBV7-9
D: TRBD2
size: -
J: TRBJ2-1
CDR3: CASSYSGDGNEQFF
DNA: TGTGCCAGCAGCTATAGCGGGGACGGCAATGAGCAGTTCTTC

V: TRBV28
D: -
size: -
J: TRBJ2-7
CDR3: CASSLAANYREYEQYF
DNA: TGTGCCAGCAGTTTAGCCGCGAATTACAGGGAATACGAGCAGTACTTC

V: TRBV5-4
D: TRBD2
size: few
J: TRBJ2-7
CDR3: CASSLQLAGGREQYF
DNA: TGTGCCAGCAGCTTGCAGCTAGCGGGAGGGAGGGAGCAGTACTTC

V: TRBV5-6
D: -
size: few
J: TRBJ2-1
CDR3: CGWRAQSSYNEQFF
DNA: TGTGGATGGAGGGCGCAGAGCTCCTACAATGAGCAGTTCTTC

V: TRBV27
D: TRBD1
size: -
J: TRBJ1-1
CDR3: CASSLVGQGERDTEAFF
DNA: TGTGCCAGCAGTTTAGTCGGACAGGGGGAAAGGGACACTGAAGCTTTCTTT

V: TRBV19
D: TRBD2
size: once
J: TRBJ2-7
CDR3: CASSPGGLSYEQYF
DNA: TGTGCCAGTAGCCCGGGAGGACTCTCCTACGAGCAGTACTTC